What follows are 21 T cell receptor beta chains derived from one specimen sequenced in a study of T cells in Graves' hyperthyroidism and ophthalmopathy. RNA transcripts yielded amplified TCR beta CDR3 regions. Carried out on the TCR CDR3, a first-round RT-PCR used the HTBI primer set. TCRdb analysed the multiplex PCR reads with MiXCR anew, one entry per CDR3 protein. The sample holds some 620,000 distinct CDR3 sequences; 15% to 20% are singletons and the top ten take 3% to 4.5%. Sequenced material: blood. These receptors came from a woman aged 25-40 years with Graves' hyperthyroidism.

This clonotype was counted only a few times. This sequence joins TRBV25-1 and TRBJ1-6; 7 bases align to TRBD1. CDR3 length equals 14 residues. Looked up from germline, CDR1 is MGHDK and CDR2 is SYGVNS. J was trimmed by 9 bases and V by 3 bases; bases with no gene match: 5. CDR3 nucleotide sequence: TGTGCCAGCAGTGATACAGGGGTACCTTCACCCCTCCACTTT. This gives the protein CASSDTGVPSPLHF.

For this clonotype: Given a much more abundant clone one base away, this may be a read error. The J gene is TRBJ1-6, the V gene TRBV5-5, with 8 positions matching TRBD1. The CDR3 is made up of 15 amino acids. With V trimmed by 2 bases and J by 9 bases, 7 bases remained unmatched. Germline CDR1 and CDR2: SGHKS and YYEKEE (reference sequence). CDR3 bases: TGTGCCAGCAGCTTTTCAGACAGGGGCAGTTCACCCCTCCACTTT. It is translated as CASSFSDRGSSPLHF.

This clonotype was seen repeatedly, ten times or more. The chain has TRBV7-2 and TRBJ2-3; 11 bases agree with TRBD2. The CDR3 totals 15 residues. Germline CDR1 reads SGHTA; CDR2 reads FQGNSA. V lost 5 bases and J lost 8; bases outside the gene matches: 9. CDR3 nucleotide sequence: TGTGCCAGCAGCCCGCCCACTAGCGGGAGTACTACGCAGTATTTT. This sequence encodes CASSPPTSGSTTQYF.

The chain carries TRBV19 and TRBJ2-1; D is possibly TRBD2 (6 bases). The CDR3 has 14 residues. V shed 1 base and J shed 6 bases, with 10 bases lying between them. Germline V gives CDR1 LNHDA, CDR2 SQIVND (reference sequence). The CDR3 bases are TGTGCCAGTAGTATAGTAGGGGACTTCAATGAGCAGTTCTTC. It encodes CASSIVGDFNEQFF.

This clonotype was observed a handful of times. The chain employs TRBV25-1 and TRBJ1-3; D remains unclear. Germline CDR1 and CDR2: MGHDK and SYGVNS. Trimming pared 4 bases from V and 4 bases from J, leaving 11 bases between. The CDR3 runs 14 residues. This CDR3 reads CASSARMRGNTIYF. CDR3 coding DNA: TGTGCCAGCAGTGCCCGGATGAGAGGAAACACCATATATTTT.

In this sample, this clonotype turned up many times. V gene TRBV2 combines with J gene TRBJ2-1, with 12 bases fitting TRBD2. This CDR3 contains 16 residues. Germline values: CDR1 SNHLY, CDR2 FYNNEI. V was pared by 6 bases and J by 0 bases, with 3 bases of the junction left unmatched. DNA of the CDR3: TGTGCCAGCAGGAAGACTAGCGGGAGCTCCTACAATGAGCAGTTCTTC. It yields the protein CASRKTSGSSYNEQFF. Looking up the rest from reference TRBV2 and TRBJ2-1 gives the full variable domain: EPEVTQTPSHQVTQMGQEVILRCVPISNHLYFYWYRQILGQKVEFLVSFYNNEISEKSEIFDDQFSVERPDGSNFTLKIRSTKLEDSAMYFCASRKTSGSSYNEQFFGPGTRLTVL.

This clonotype was seen ten or more times. The CDR3 here is CASSEQVGLYSNQPQHF. In DNA form, the CDR3 reads TGTGCCAGCAGTGAACAGGTTGGCCTCTATAGCAATCAGCCCCAGCATTTT. The rearrangement links TRBV6-1 to TRBJ1-5, with unresolved D. V was cut by 2 bases and J by 0 bases, with 14 bases left in between. The germline V gene encodes CDR1 MNHNS and CDR2 SASEGT. This CDR3 has 17 residues.

This clonotype showed up many times. V is TRBV7-9 and J is TRBJ2-1; D uncertain. Germline V gene sequence: CDR1 SEHNR, CDR2 FQNEAQ (reference sequence). The CDR3 runs 12 residues. Trimming took 5 bases from V and 6 from J, leaving 8 bases between them. The CDR3 nucleotides are TGTGCCAGCAGCCCCAGCGCCAATGAGCAGTTCTTC. This encodes CASSPSANEQFF.

This clonotype was seen ten or more times. The chain employs TRBV11-3 and TRBJ1-1; 8 bases are a match to TRBD1. The CDR3 spans 15 residues. Germline assignment: CDR1 SGHNT and CDR2 YENEEA. V lost 3 bases, J lost 4 bases, and 7 bases stayed unmatched. The CDR3 nucleotides read TGTGCCAGCAGCTTTGGGGACAGGTCGGGCACTGAAGCTTTCTTT. This sequence encodes CASSFGDRSGTEAFF.

This clonotype was recorded at least ten times. The chain combines TRBV2 with TRBJ1-1; 8 nucleotides agree with TRBD1. The CDR3 sequence is 14 residues long. V shed 5 bases and J 4 bases; nucleotides not matched to a gene: 6. Germline V lookup: CDR1 SNHLY, CDR2 FYNNEI. CDR3 in amino acids: CASSLDRVATEAFF. Written as DNA, the CDR3 is TGTGCCAGCAGTTTGGACAGGGTGGCCACTGAAGCTTTCTTT.

The V gene is TRBV5-1, the J gene TRBJ2-5; TRBD1 agrees at 10 bases. This CDR3 spans 15 amino acids. Losses at the gene ends were 0 bases for V and 3 bases for J; bases not matched to a gene: 2. Germline assignment: CDR1 SGHRS and CDR2 YFSETQ. The CDR3: CASSLVTGGEETQYF. The CDR3 DNA follows: TGCGCCAGCAGCTTGGTGACAGGGGGCGAAGAGACCCAGTACTTC.

This clonotype was observed at least ten times. The chain uses TRBV25-1 and TRBJ2-7, with 9 bases fitting TRBD2. CDR3 length: 15 residues. The germline V gene encodes CDR1 MGHDK and CDR2 SYGVNS. The junction had 7 bases not matched to a gene; V was cut back by 5 bases and J by 2 bases. The chain's CDR3 is CASSIGGRAPYEQYF. The CDR3 bases are TGTGCCAGCAGTATTGGCGGGAGGGCCCCCTACGAGCAGTACTTC.

A word on this clonotype: A read error may explain this, as a much larger clone is one base away. The chain joins TRBV5-1 to TRBJ1-1; maybe TRBD1 (5 bases). This CDR3 has 14 amino acids. CDR1 is SGHRS and CDR2 is YFSETQ in the germline V gene. The CDR3 sequence is CASRAGAEPTEAIF. The CDR3 nucleotides are TGCGCCAGCAGAGCCGGGGCAGAACCCACTGAAGCTATCTTT.

About this clonotype itself: A read error is possible here, since a much larger clone lies one base away. In DNA, the CDR3 is TGTGCCAGCAGCCAAGCGCGAAACACCACTAGTGAGGGTCAAGAGACCCAGTACTTC. As protein: CASSQARNTTSEGQETQYF. The V call is TRBV4-2, the J call TRBJ2-5, with TRBD2 as a possible D gene (5 bases). This CDR3 is built from 19 residues. In germline, CDR1 is LGHNA, CDR2 YNFKEQ. Trimming shortened V by 1 base and J by 2 bases, and 23 bases separated the two germline ends.

The chain recombines TRBV5-4 with TRBJ2-3; D gene unclear. Trimming cost V 0 bases and J 6 bases, with 11 bases left between them. The CDR3 covers 14 residues. The germline gives CDR1 SGHNT, CDR2 YYREEE (reference sequence). CDR3 sequence: CASSLVGQVDTQYF. The CDR3 bases are TGTGCCAGCAGCTTGGTGGGCCAGGTCGATACGCAGTATTTT.

This clonotype was recorded at least ten times. V and J are TRBV28 and TRBJ1-5; the match to TRBD1 covers 11 bases. CDR1 and CDR2 (germline): MDHEN, SYDVKM. V shed 4 bases and J 7 bases; nucleotides not matched to a gene: 18. This CDR3 contains 19 residues. Written as DNA, the CDR3 is TGTGCCAGCAGTTCTTCCCTTCTTGAGTGGACAGGGGGCGGGCAGCCCCAGCATTTT. Translating gives CASSSSLLEWTGGGQPQHF.

The V call is TRBV6-1, the J call TRBJ2-1; 11 bases are a match to TRBD2. With 9 bases clipped from V and 8 bases from J, the junction kept 12 bases outside the gene matches. Germline lookup yields CDR1 MNHNS and CDR2 SASEGT. This CDR3 is 15 amino acids long. The CDR3 loop reads CARSFQLAGEDEQFF. The CDR3 DNA is TGTGCCAGGAGTTTCCAACTAGCGGGAGAGGATGAGCAGTTCTTC.

The chain recombines TRBV18 with TRBJ1-4, with 9 bases matching TRBD1. CDR3 length: 15 residues. Germline V lookup: CDR1 KGHSH, CDR2 LQKENI. Germline trimming cut 3 bases from V and 7 bases from J; bases unmatched to any gene: 6. The CDR3, as DNA: TGTGCCAGCTCACCTCGACCGGGACAGGGTGAAAAACTGTTTTTT. Encoded protein: CASSPRPGQGEKLFF.

This chain connects TRBV6-1 to TRBJ1-4; a possible D gene is TRBD1 (5 bases). The CDR3 is made up of 11 amino acids. Deletions cut 5 bases from V and 12 bases from J, with 10 bases between. Germline values: CDR1 MNHNS, CDR2 SASEGT. CDR3 bases: TGTGCCAGCAGTTCTTTGGGGGAACTGTTTTTT. The encoded protein is CASSSLGELFF.

This clonotype came up many times. The rearrangement uses TRBV5-1 and TRBJ1-1; D ambiguous. This CDR3 has 13 residues. Germline lookup yields CDR1 SGHRS and CDR2 YFSETQ. V was pared by 6 bases and J by 5 bases, with 14 bases between. CDR3 sequence reads: CASTDTRRTEAFF. The CDR3 region has the DNA TGCGCCAGCACCGACACAAGGAGGACTGAAGCTTTCTTT.

This clonotype was counted ten times or more. The V gene is TRBV7-3, the J gene TRBJ2-3; no reliable D call. With 0 bases removed from V and 6 bases from J, the gap between germline ends came to 7 bases. The CDR3 spans 13 residues. The germline CDR1 and CDR2 sequences are SGHTA and FQGTGA. CDR3 bases: TGTGCCAGCAGCTTAACAGGGCCCGATACGCAGTATTTT. Translated, it gives CASSLTGPDTQYF.